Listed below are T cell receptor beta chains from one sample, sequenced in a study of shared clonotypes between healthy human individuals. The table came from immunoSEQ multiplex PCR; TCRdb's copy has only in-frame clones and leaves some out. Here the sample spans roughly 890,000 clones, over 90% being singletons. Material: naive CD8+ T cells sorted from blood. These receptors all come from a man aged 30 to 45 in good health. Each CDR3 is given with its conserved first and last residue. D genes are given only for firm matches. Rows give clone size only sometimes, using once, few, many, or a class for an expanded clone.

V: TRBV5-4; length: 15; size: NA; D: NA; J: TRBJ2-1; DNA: TGTGCCAGCAGCTTGGTAGTGGGTATTTACAATGAGCAGTTCTTC; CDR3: CASSLVVGIYNEQFF
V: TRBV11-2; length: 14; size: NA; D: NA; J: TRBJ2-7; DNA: TGTGCCAGCAGCTCATTACGCGGGATTTACGAGCAGTACTTC; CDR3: CASSSLRGIYEQYF
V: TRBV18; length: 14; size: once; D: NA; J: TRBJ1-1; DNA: TGTGCCAGCTCACCCCTCGATCTGGGCGCTGAAGCTTTCTTT; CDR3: CASSPLDLGAEAFF
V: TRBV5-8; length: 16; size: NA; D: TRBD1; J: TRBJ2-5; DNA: TGTGCCAGCAGCCCGACCGGGACAGGGGGCACGCAGACCCAGTACTTC; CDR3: CASSPTGTGGTQTQYF
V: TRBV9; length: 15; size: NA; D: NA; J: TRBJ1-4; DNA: TGTGCCAGCAGAGAGACAGGTGCCTATAATGAAAAACTGTTTTTT; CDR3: CASRETGAYNEKLFF
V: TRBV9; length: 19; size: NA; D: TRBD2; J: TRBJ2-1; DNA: TGTGCCAGCAGCGTAGGTAGCGGGAGGGGGTTGGGTTCCTACAATGAGCAGTTCTTC; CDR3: CASSVGSGRGLGSYNEQFF
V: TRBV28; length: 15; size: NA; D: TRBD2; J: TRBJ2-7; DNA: TGTGCCAGCACCCCCACGGGGACTAGCGGTTACGAGCAGTACTTC; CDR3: CASTPTGTSGYEQYF
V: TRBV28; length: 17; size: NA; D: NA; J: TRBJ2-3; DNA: TGTGCCAGCAGTTTCGGATCGGAGGGGCGCGGGTCAGATACGCAGTATTTT; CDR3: CASSFGSEGRGSDTQYF
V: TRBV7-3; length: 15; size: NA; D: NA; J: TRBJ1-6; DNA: TGTGCCAGCAGCCCACGGGTGGGTTCCAATTCACCCCTCCACTTT; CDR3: CASSPRVGSNSPLHF
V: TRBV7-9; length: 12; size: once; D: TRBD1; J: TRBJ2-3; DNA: TGTGCCAGGGGGACAGACACAGATACGCAGTATTTT; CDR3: CARGTDTDTQYF
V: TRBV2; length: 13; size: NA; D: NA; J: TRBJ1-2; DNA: TGTGCCAGCAGCGAAGGGGAGGTGGCTGGCTACACCTTC; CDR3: CASSEGEVAGYTF
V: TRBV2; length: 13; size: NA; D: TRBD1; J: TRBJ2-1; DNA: TGTGCCAGCGAAGCGACAGGGGACAATGAGCAGTTCTTC; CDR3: CASEATGDNEQFF
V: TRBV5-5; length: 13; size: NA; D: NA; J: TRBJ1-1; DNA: TGTGCCAGCAGCTTGGAGCCGGGAACTGAAGCTTTCTTT; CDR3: CASSLEPGTEAFF
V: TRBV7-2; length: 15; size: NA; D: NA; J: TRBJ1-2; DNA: TGTGCCAGCAGCAACCCGGGCCCTACCCTATATGGCTACACCTTC; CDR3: CASSNPGPTLYGYTF
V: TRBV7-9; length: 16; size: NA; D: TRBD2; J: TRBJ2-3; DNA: TGTGCCAGCAGCTCCACTAGCGGGAGGTTTCTAGATACGCAGTATTTT; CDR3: CASSSTSGRFLDTQYF
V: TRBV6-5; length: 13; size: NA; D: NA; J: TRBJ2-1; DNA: TGTGCCAGCGCGGTGTATCAGTACAATGAGCAGTTCTTC; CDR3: CASAVYQYNEQFF
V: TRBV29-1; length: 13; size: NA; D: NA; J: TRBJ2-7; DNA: TGCAGCGTTGCGGAGACTTCTACTAGCGAGCAGTACTTC; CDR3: CSVAETSTSEQYF
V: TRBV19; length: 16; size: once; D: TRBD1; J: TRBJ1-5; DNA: TGTGCCAGTAGTTCCGCGGACAGGACGGCGTTTCAGCCCCAGCATTTT; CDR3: CASSSADRTAFQPQHF
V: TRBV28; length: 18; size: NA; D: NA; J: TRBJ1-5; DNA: TGTGCCAGCAGTCCTCGCGAAGGGGAAATTTATAGCAATCAGCCCCAGCATTTT; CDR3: CASSPREGEIYSNQPQHF
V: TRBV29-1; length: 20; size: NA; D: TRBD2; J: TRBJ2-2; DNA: TGCAGCGTTGAAGATCGCGGTACTAGCGAATCCGGAGGTTGGGCCGGGGAGCTGTTTTTT; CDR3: CSVEDRGTSESGGWAGELFF
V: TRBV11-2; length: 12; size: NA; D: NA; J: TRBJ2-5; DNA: TGTGCCAGCAGCTTACCCACAGAGACCCAGTACTTC; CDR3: CASSLPTETQYF
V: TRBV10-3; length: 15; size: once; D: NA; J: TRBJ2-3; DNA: TGTGCCATCAGTGATGTGACTAGTAGGCCAGATACGCAGTATTTT; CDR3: CAISDVTSRPDTQYF
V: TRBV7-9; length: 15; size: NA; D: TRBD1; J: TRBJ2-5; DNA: TGTGCCAGCAGCTCCCGACAGGGGTACCAAGAGACCCAGTACTTC; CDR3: CASSSRQGYQETQYF
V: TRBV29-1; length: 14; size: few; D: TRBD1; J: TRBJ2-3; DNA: TGCAGCGCCATGGGACAGGTGCGCACAGATACGCAGTATTTT; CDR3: CSAMGQVRTDTQYF
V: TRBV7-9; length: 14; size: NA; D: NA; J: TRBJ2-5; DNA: TGTGCCAGCAGCTTGTCCCGGGGATGGGAGACCCAGTACTTC; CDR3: CASSLSRGWETQYF
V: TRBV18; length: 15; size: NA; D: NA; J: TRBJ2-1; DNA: TGTGCCAGCTCACCACCGACGGGGCTCTGGGATGAGCAGTTCTTC; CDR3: CASSPPTGLWDEQFF
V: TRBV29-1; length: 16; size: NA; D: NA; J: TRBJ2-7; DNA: TGCAGCGTTGTGGATAGGGGGGACACATACTCCTACGAGCAGTACTTC; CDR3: CSVVDRGDTYSYEQYF
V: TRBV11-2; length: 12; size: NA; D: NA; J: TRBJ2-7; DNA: TGTGCCAGCAAGCTAGGAGACTACGAGCAGTACTTC; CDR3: CASKLGDYEQYF
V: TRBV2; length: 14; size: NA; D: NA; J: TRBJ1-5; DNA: TGTGCCAGCAGGGGAGTGGCGGGCAATCAGCCCCAGCATTTT; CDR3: CASRGVAGNQPQHF
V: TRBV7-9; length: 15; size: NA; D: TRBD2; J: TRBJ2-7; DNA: TGTGCCAGCAGCCCTATAGGTAGCGGGAGCTACGAGCAGTACTTC; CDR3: CASSPIGSGSYEQYF
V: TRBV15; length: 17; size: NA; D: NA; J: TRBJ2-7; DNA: TGTGCCACCACCAACAGAGAGGGGGGACTTGGGACCTACGAGCAGTACTTC; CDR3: CATTNREGGLGTYEQYF
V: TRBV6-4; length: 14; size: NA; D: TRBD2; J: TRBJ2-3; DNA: TGTGCCAGCAGTGACAAGCGGGAAACAGATACGCAGTATTTT; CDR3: CASSDKRETDTQYF
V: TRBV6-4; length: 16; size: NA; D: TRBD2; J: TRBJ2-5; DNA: TGTGCCAGCAGTGACCGGACTAGCGGTGTCCAAGAGACCCAGTACTTC; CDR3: CASSDRTSGVQETQYF
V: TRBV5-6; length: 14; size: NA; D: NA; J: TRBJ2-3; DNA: TGTGCCAGCAGCCCACAGGGATTCACAGATACGCAGTATTTT; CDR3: CASSPQGFTDTQYF
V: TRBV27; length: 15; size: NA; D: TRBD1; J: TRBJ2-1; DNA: TGTGCCAGCCAGACAGGGGGCAGATATGACAATGAGCAGTTCTTC; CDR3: CASQTGGRYDNEQFF
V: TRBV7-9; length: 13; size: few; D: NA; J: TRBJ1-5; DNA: TGTGCCAGCAGCCCAGGGAGCAATCAGCCCCAGCATTTT; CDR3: CASSPGSNQPQHF
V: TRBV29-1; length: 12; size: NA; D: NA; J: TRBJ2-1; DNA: TGCAGCGGAGGACTGGTTTTAGATGAGCAGTTCTTC; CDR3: CSGGLVLDEQFF
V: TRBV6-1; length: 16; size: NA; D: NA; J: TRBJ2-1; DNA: TGTGCCAGCAGTGAAAATGCAGGACTCGGTAGTGATGAGCAGTTCTTC; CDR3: CASSENAGLGSDEQFF
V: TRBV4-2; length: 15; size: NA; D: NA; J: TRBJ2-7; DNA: TGTGCCAGCAGCCAGTTGAGGGACGGGTCCTACGAGCAGTACTTC; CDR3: CASSQLRDGSYEQYF
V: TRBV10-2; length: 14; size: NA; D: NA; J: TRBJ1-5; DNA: TGCGCCAGCAGTGAGTGGGGGTACAATCAGCCCCAGCATTTT; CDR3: CASSEWGYNQPQHF
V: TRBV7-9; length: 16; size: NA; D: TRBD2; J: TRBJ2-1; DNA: TGTGCCAGCAGTTATAGCCTAGCGGGAATTTACAATGAGCAGTTCTTC; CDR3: CASSYSLAGIYNEQFF
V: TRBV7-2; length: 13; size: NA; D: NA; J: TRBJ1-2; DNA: TGTGCCATCCTTAGAGGGATCAACTATGGCTACACCTTC; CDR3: CAILRGINYGYTF
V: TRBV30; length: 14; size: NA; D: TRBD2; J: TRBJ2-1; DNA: TGTGCCTGGACCTTTCCGGGAGGAAGGAATGAGCAGTTCTTC; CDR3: CAWTFPGGRNEQFF
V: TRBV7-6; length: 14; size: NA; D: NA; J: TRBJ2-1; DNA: TGTGCCAGCAGCTTAGTGGGGAGTTACAATGAGCAGTTCTTC; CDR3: CASSLVGSYNEQFF
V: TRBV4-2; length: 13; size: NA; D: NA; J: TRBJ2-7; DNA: TGTGCCAGCAGCCAAGTAGAGGGACGCGAGCAGTACTTC; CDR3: CASSQVEGREQYF
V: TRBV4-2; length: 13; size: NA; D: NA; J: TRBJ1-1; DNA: TGTGCCAGCAGCCAATATATGAACACTGAAGCTTTCTTT; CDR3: CASSQYMNTEAFF
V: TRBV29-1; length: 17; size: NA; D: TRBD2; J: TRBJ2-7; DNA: TGCAGCGTTGAATGGGTGGGCGAGCGGGAGGGCCTCTACGAGCAGTACTTC; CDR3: CSVEWVGEREGLYEQYF
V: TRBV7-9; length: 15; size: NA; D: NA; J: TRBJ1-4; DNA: TGTGCCAGCAGCTTAACAGGGCCTTACCATGAAAAACTGTTTTTT; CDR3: CASSLTGPYHEKLFF
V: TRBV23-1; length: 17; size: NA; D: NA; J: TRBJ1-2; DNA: TGCGCCAGCAGTCAATTTCATCGTGGATCGTGCGAGGATGGCTACACCTTC; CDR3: CASSQFHRGSCEDGYTF